The 9 T cell receptor beta chains below were found in one sample sequenced in a study of T cell responses to AZD1222 COVID-19 vaccine. Assay: immunoSEQ multiplex PCR; the TCRdb copy retains only in-frame clones and omits some. This sample has 65,000 to 80,000 clones, with 87% found just once. This specimen consisted of peripheral blood, obtained on day 0 of AZD1222 vaccination. These receptors came from an adult in good health.

This chain joins TRBV10-3 and TRBJ1-1, with no clear D. The CDR3 sequence is 11 residues long. Trimming shortened V by 4 bases and J by 6 bases, and 6 bases separated the two germline ends. Germline loops: CDR1 ENHRY, CDR2 SYGVKD. CDR3 DNA sequence: TGTGCCATCAGTGGACGGGCTGAAGCTTTCTTT. Its translation: CAISGRAEAFF.

This chain joins TRBV3-1 (or the pseudogene TRBV3-2) and TRBJ2-2; the D gene is possibly TRBD1 (6 bases). The CDR3 covers 12 residues. V was pared by 6 bases and J by 8 bases, with 10 bases between. Per germline, CDR1 LGHDT and CDR2 YNNKEL (reference sequence). The CDR3 is CASRVTGGELFF. The CDR3 coding sequence is TGTGCCAGCAGGGTAACAGGGGGGGAGCTGTTTTTT.

The V call is TRBV3-1 (or the pseudogene TRBV3-2), the J call TRBJ2-7; no firm D call. The CDR3 contains 13 residues. V was pared by 1 base and J by 7 bases, with 11 bases between. The germline V gene encodes CDR1 LGHDT and CDR2 YNNKEL (reference sequence). The CDR3 spells CASSQVVNSEQYF. The CDR3 nucleotides are TGTGCCAGCAGCCAAGTTGTTAATTCGGAGCAGTACTTC.

V gene TRBV6-6 combines with J gene TRBJ2-7; 8 bases are shared with TRBD1. The V gene's germline CDR1 is MNHNY and CDR2 SVGAGI (reference sequence). The CDR3 is made up of 14 amino acids. The V gene end was trimmed by 5 bases and the J gene end by 5 bases; junction bases not matched to a gene: 8. The CDR3 DNA reads TGTGCCAGCAGTCCAGACAGGGGTCTGGACGAGCAGTACTTC. Residues: CASSPDRGLDEQYF.

J is TRBJ1-4 and V is TRBV7-6, with D unresolved. The CDR3 covers 12 residues. From germline, CDR1 is SGHVS and CDR2 FNYEAQ. V lost 2 bases and J 7 bases, leaving 5 bases between the germline ends. CDR3 DNA sequence: TGTGCCAGCAGCTTAAAAGGTGAAAAACTGTTTTTT. Protein sequence: CASSLKGEKLFF.

The V and J genes are TRBV28 and TRBJ1-1; no reliable D call. Germline V CDR1 and CDR2: MDHEN, SYDVKM. Between the trimmed V and J ends, which lost 5 bases and 1 base, there was a span of 5 bases. CDR3 size: 12 residues. The CDR3 reads CASSQTNTEAFF. The CDR3 DNA sequence: TGTGCCAGCAGTCAGACGAACACTGAAGCTTTCTTT.

The chain employs TRBV30 and TRBJ2-3; TRBD2 matches 12 bases. The germline gives CDR1 GTSNPN, CDR2 SVGIG (reference sequence). V gave up 2 bases and J gave up 4 bases; unmatched junction bases: 4. The CDR3 loop spans 15 amino acids. Here the CDR3 reads CAWSTGLAGPDTQYF. In nucleotides, the CDR3 is TGTGCCTGGAGTACTGGACTAGCGGGACCAGATACGCAGTATTTT.

The chain combines TRBV7-2 with TRBJ2-5, with TRBD1 as a possible D gene (5 bases). Germline-derived CDR1 and CDR2 are SGHTA and FQGNSA. Trimming cost V 7 bases and J 5 bases, with 17 bases left between them. This CDR3 is built from 14 residues. The CDR3 DNA sequence: TGTGCCAGCAAACCAGGGCGTCAGTCGGAGACCCAGTACTTC. This sequence encodes CASKPGRQSETQYF. Filled out from reference TRBV7-2 and TRBJ2-5, the complete variable domain reads GAGVSQSPSNKVTEKGKDVELRCDPISGHTALYWYRQSLGQGLEFLIYFQGNSAPDKSGLPSDRFSAERTGGSVSTLTIQRTQQEDSAVYLCASKPGRQSETQYFGPGTRLLVL.

The chain joins TRBV5-4 to TRBJ1-1; D is undetermined. V dropped 0 bases and J dropped 8 bases, with 5 bases sitting between them. Germline CDR1 and CDR2: SGHNT and YYREEE (reference sequence). This CDR3 spans 11 amino acids. In DNA, the CDR3 is TGTGCCAGCAGCTTGGGAGTAGAAGCTTTCTTT. Its protein product is CASSLGVEAFF.